Only a few counts were recorded for the clone carrying this T cell receptor beta chain. No antigen is known for it. In TCRdb, the reads were re-called with MiXCR into one record per CDR3 protein. The table includes about 830,000 distinct CDR3 sequences, around a third detected once. This sample was taken from a study of T cell repertoires in cytomegalovirus infection. About the study: CMV epitopes, recently identified HLA-C-restricted and well-studied HLA-B-restricted, were used. TCR beta signatures that were public indicated CMV infection and matching HLA type.

This CDR3 spans 13 amino acids. Trimming took 4 bases from V and 2 from J; bases not matched to a gene: 2. The TCR sequence derives from a human donor in good health (CMV status not recorded). Some clones in this sample may be carry-over from other donors' samples. The source material was cultured CD8+ T cells from PBMCs, sampled from culture after CMV antigen stimulation. The V and J genes are TRBV12-3 or TRBV12-4 and TRBJ2-7; 7 bases agree with TRBD1. The CDR3 is CASSWGTAYEQYF. The CDR3 DNA sequence: TGTGCCAGCAGTTGGGGGACAGCCTACGAGCAGTACTTC.